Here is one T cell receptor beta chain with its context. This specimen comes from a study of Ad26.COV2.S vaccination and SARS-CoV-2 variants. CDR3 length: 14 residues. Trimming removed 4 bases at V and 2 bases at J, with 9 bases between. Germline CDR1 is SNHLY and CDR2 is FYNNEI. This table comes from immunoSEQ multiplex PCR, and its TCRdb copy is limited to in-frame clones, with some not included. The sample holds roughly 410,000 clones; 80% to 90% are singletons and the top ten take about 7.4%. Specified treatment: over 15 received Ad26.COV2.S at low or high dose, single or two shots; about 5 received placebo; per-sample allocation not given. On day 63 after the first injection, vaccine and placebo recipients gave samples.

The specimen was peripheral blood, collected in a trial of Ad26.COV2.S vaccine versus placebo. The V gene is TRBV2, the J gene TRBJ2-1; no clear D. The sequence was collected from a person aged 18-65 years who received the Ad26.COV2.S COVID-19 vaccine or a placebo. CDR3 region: CASSGTSAYNEQFF. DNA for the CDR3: TGTGCCAGCAGTGGGACCAGCGCCTACAATGAGCAGTTCTTC.